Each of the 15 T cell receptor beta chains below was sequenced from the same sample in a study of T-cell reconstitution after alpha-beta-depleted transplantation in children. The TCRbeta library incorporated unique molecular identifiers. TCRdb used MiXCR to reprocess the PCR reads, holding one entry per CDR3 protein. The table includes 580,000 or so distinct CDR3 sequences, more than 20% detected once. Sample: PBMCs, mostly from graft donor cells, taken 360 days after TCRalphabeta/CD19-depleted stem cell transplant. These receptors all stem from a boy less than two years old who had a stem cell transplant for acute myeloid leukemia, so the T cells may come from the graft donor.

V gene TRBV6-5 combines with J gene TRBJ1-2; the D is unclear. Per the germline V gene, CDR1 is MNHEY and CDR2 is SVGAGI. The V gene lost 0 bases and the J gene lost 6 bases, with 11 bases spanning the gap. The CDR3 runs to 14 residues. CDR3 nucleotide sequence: TGTGCCAGCAGTTACTCGAGAACGTTGAATGGCTACACCTTC. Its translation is CASSYSRTLNGYTF.

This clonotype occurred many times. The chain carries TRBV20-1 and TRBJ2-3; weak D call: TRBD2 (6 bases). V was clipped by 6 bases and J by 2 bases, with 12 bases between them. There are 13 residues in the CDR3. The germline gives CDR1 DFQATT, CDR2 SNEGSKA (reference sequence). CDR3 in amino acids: CSAEGESTDTQYF. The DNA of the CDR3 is TGCAGTGCGGAGGGAGAGTCCACAGATACGCAGTATTTT.

This CDR3 is CASSQDLTSDADTQYF. The CDR3, as DNA: TGCGCCAGCAGCCAAGACCTGACTAGCGACGCAGATACGCAGTATTTT. The chain couples TRBV4-3 to TRBJ2-3, with 8 bases fitting TRBD2. Germline V lookup: CDR1 LGHNA, CDR2 YSLEER. Trimming at V came to 0 bases and at J to 4 bases, leaving 6 bases not matched to a gene. This CDR3 is built from 16 residues.

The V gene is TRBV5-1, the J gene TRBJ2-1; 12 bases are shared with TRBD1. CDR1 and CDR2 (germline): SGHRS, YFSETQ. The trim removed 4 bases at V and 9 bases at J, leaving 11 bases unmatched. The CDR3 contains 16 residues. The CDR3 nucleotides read TGCGCCAGCAGCGGGGCCGGGACAGGGGGCCTGGGTGAGCAGTTCTTC. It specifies CASSGAGTGGLGEQFF. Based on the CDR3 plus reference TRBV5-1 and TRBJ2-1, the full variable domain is KAGVTQTPRYLIKTRGQQVTLSCSPISGHRSVSWYQQTPGQGLQFLFEYFSETQRNKGNFPGRFSGRQFSNSRSEMNVSTLELGDSALYLCASSGAGTGGLGEQFFGPGTRLTVL.

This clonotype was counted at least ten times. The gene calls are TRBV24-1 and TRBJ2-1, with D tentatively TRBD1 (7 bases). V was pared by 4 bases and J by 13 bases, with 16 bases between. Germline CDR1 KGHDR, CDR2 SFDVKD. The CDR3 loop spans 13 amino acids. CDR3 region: CATSDPPRGEQFF. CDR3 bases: TGTGCCACCAGTGACCCCCCCAGGGGGGAACAGTTCTTC.

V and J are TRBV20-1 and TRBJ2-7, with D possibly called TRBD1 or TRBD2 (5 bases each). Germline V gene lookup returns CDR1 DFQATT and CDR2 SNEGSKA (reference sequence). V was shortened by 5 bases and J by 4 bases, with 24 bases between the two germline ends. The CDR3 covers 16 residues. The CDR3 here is CSAEGDEGSGVYEQYF. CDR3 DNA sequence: TGCAGTGCTGAAGGGGACGAAGGCAGTGGGGTGTACGAGCAGTACTTC.

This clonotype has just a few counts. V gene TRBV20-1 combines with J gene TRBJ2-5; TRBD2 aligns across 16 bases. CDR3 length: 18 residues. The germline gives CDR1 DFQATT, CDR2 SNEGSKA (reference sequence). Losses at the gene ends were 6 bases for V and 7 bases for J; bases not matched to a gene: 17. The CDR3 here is CSADPGLAGGPRGRTQYF. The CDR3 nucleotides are TGCAGTGCCGACCCGGGACTAGCGGGGGGGCCTCGGGGCAGGACCCAGTACTTC.

CDR3 nucleotides: TGCGCCAGCAGCCCACGACAGGGCACTGAAGCTTTCTTT. Translating gives CASSPRQGTEAFF. The chain combines TRBV5-1 with TRBJ1-1, with 7 nucleotides matching TRBD1. CDR3 length: 13 amino acids. CDR1 and CDR2 from the germline V gene are SGHRS and YFSETQ. With 4 bases clipped from V and 4 bases from J, the junction kept 4 bases outside the gene matches.

The CDR3 nucleotides are TGTGCCAGCTCAGGTCCTGAGCAGTTCTTC. As protein: CASSGPEQFF. The chain uses TRBV18 and TRBJ2-1; no clear D. V was trimmed by 5 bases and J by 9 bases, leaving 5 bases between them. CDR1 and CDR2 (germline): KGHSH, LQKENI. CDR3 length: 10 residues.

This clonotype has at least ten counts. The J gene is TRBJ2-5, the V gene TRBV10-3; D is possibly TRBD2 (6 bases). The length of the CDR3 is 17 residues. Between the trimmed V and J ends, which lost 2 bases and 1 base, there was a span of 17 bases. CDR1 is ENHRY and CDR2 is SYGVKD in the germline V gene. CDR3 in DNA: TGTGCCATCAGTGAGGGGGACTCCCCCTGGGGCCAAGAGACCCAGTACTTC. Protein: CAISEGDSPWGQETQYF.

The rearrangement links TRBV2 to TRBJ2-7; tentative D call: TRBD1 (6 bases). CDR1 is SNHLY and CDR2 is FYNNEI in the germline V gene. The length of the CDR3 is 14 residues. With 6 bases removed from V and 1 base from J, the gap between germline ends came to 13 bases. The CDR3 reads CASSPGTGSYEQYV. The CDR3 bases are TGTGCCAGCAGCCCTGGCACAGGGTCCTACGAGCAGTACGTC.

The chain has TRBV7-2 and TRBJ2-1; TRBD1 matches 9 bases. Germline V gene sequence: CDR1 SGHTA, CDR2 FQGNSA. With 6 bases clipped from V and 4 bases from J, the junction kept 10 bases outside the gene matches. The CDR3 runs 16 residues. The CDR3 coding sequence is TGTGCCAGCAGTCGTACCGGGACAGGGCGATACAATGAGCAGTTCTTC. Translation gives CASSRTGTGRYNEQFF. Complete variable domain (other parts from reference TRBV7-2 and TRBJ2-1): GAGVSQSPSNKVTEKGKDVELRCDPISGHTALYWYRQSLGQGLEFLIYFQGNSAPDKSGLPSDRFSAERTGGSVSTLTIQRTQQEDSAVYLCASSRTGTGRYNEQFFGPGTRLTVL.

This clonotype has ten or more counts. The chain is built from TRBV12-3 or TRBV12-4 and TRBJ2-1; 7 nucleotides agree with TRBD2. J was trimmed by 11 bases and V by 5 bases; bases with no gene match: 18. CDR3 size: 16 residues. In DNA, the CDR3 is TGTGCCAGCAGTAGGGCGGGAGCCAAGACAATGTACCAGCAGTTCTTC. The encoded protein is CASSRAGAKTMYQQFF.

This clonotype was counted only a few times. The CDR3 here is CSADDLYEQYV. Written as DNA, the CDR3 is TGCAGTGCTGACGACCTCTACGAGCAGTACGTC. This chain connects TRBV20-1 to TRBJ2-7; D is uncertain. CDR1 is DFQATT, CDR2 SNEGSKA, per germline (reference sequence). CDR3 size: 11 residues. Trimming left V 5 bases short and J 3 bases short, with 8 bases between.

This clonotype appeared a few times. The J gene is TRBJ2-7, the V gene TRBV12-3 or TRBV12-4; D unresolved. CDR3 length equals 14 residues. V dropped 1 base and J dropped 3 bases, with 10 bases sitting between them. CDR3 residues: CASSLVGRYYEQYF. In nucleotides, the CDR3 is TGTGCCAGCAGTTTAGTCGGGCGATACTACGAGCAGTACTTC.